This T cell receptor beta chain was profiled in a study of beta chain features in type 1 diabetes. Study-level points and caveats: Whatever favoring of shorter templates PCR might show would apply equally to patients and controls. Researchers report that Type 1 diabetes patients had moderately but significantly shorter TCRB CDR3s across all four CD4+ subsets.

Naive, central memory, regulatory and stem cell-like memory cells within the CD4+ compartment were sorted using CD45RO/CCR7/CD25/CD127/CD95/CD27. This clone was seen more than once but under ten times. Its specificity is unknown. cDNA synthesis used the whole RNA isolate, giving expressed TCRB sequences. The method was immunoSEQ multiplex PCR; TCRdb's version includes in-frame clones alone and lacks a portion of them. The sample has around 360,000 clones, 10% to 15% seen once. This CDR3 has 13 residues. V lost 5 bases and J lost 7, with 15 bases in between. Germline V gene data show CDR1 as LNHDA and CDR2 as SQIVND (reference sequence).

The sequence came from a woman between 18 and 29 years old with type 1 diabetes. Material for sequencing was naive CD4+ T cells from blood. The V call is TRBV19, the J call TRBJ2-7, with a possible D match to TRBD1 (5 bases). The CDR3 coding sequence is TGTGCCAGTAGTTCTACCCACAGGACAGAGCAGTACTTC. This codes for CASSSTHRTEQYF.